This note documents a single T cell receptor beta chain sequence. This CDR3 has 14 amino acids. Unmatched junction bases numbered 4, after V lost 6 bases and J lost 3 bases. In germline, CDR1 is MNHNY, CDR2 SVGAGI (reference sequence). This sample stems from a study of blood T cell repertoires in COVID-19. Whole-study context: COVID-19 samples, acute and convalescent, were from the United States, Italy and Spain. PBMCs, B-cell-depleted T cells, or T cells were the source of the cDNA or gDNA that made up the material.

Living in roughly 23 US areas, the participants were between roughly 18 and 95 years of age. Categorization into cohorts depended on clinical history that participants reported. The protocol was immunoSEQ multiplex PCR, while the TCRdb copy is restricted to in-frame clones and leaves out a portion. This table holds some 140,000 clones, approximately 88% found once. The V gene is TRBV6-6, the J gene TRBJ1-1; TRBD1 matches 10 bases. The TCR originated in a man aged 35 to 55 with acute COVID-19. Sequenced material: PBMCs or T cells enriched from blood (not recorded which). CDR3 nucleotide sequence: TGTGCCAGCAGCCCCGGACAGGGGGACACTGAAGCTTTCTTT. This translates into CASSPGQGDTEAFF.